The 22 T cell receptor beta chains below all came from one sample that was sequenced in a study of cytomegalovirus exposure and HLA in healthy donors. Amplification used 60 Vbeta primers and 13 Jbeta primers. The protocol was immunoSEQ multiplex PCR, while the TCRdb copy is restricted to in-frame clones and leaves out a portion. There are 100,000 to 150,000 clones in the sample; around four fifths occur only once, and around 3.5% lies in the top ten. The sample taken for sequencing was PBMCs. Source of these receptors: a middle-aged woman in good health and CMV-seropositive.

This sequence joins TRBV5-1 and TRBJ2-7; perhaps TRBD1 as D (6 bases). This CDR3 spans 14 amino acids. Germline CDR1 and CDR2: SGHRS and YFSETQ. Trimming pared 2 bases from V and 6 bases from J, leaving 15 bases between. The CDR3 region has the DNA TGCGCCAGCAGCTTAATCACAGGGTCGGGCGAGCAGTACTTC. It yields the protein CASSLITGSGEQYF.

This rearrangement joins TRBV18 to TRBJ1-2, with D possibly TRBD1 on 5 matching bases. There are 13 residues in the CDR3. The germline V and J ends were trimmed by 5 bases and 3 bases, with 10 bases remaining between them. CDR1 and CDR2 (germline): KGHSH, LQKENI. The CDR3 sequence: CASSIQDDYGYTF. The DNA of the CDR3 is TGTGCCAGCTCAATACAGGATGACTATGGCTACACCTTC. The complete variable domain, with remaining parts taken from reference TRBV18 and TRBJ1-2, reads NAGVMQNPRHLVRRRGQEARLRCSPMKGHSHVYWYRQLPEEGLKFMVYLQKENIIDESGMPKERFSAEFPKEGPSILRIQQVVRGDSAAYFCASSIQDDYGYTFGSGTRLTVV.

In DNA form, the CDR3 reads TGTGCCAGCAGTGACTGGACTAGCGGGGTGGTGATAAATGAGCAGTTCTTC. It translates to CASSDWTSGVVINEQFF. The V call is TRBV6-4, the J call TRBJ2-1; 12 bases match TRBD2. The CDR3 consists of 17 residues. V lost 1 base, J lost 7 bases, and 8 bases stayed unmatched. Germline assignment: CDR1 MRHNA and CDR2 SNTAGT.

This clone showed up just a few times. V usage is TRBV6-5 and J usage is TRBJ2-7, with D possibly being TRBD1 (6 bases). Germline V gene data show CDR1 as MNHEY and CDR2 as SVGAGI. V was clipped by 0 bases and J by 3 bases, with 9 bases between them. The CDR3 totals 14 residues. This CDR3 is CASSYSGQHYEQYF. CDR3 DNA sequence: TGTGCCAGCAGTTACTCCGGACAGCACTACGAGCAGTACTTC.

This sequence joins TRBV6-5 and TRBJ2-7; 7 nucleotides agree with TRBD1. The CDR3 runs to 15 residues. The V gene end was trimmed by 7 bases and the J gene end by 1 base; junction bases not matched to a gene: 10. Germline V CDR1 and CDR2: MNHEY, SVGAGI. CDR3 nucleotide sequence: TGTGCCAGCACCAATAGGGGGCTAGCATCCTACGAGCAGTACTTC. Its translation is CASTNRGLASYEQYF.

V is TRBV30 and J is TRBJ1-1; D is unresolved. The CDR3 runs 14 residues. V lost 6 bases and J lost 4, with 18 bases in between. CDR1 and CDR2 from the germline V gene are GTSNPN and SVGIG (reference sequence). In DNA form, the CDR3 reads TGTGCCTGCCATCTGACGGGGTTCCCCACTGAAGCTTTCTTT. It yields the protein CACHLTGFPTEAFF.

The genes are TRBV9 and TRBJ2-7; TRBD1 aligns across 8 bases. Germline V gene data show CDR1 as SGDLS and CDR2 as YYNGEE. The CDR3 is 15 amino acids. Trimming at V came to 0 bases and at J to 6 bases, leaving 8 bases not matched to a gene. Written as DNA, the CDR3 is TGTGCCAGCAGCGTAGATCCCCAGGGGGCGAGCGAGCAGTACTTC. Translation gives CASSVDPQGASEQYF.

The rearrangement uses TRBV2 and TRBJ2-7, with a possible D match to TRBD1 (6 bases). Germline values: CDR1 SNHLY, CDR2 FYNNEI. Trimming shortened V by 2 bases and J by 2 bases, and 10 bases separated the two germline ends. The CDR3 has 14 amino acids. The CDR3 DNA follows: TGTGCCAGCAGTGAATACAGGGACCCCTACGAGCAGTACTTC. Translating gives CASSEYRDPYEQYF.

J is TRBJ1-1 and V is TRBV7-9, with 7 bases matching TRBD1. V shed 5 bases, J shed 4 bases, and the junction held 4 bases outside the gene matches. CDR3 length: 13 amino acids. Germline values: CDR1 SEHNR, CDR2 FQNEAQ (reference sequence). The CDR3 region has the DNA TGTGCCAGCAGCACGGCAGGGGGCACTGAAGCTTTCTTT. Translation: CASSTAGGTEAFF.

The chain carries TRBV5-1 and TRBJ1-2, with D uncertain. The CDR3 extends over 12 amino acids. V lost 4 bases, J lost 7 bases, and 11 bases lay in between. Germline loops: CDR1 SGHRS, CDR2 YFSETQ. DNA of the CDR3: TGCGCCAGCAGCCCGACGGGTACTGGCTACACCTTC. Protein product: CASSPTGTGYTF.

The CDR3 is CASKTTGGSYEQYF. The CDR3, as DNA: TGTGCCAGTAAGACCACAGGGGGCTCCTACGAGCAGTACTTC. V usage is TRBV19 and J usage is TRBJ2-7; TRBD1 matches at 8 bases. V lost 7 bases to trimming and J lost 0 bases; unmatched junction nucleotides: 5. This CDR3 is 14 amino acids long. Germline loops: CDR1 LNHDA, CDR2 SQIVND (reference sequence).

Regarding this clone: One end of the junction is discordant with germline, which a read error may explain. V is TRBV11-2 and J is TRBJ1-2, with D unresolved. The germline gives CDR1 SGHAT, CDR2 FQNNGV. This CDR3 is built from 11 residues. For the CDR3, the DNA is TGTGCCAGCAGCTTACGTCAACAGTCGGCTTTC. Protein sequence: CASSLRQQSAF.

The CDR3 here is CASSFPPMGGVSSYTEAFF. For the CDR3, the DNA is TGTGCCAGCAGTTTTCCCCCGATGGGGGGAGTTAGTTCTTACACTGAAGCTTTCTTT. The chain carries TRBV28 and TRBJ1-1, with TRBD1 as a possible D gene (5 bases). V was cut by 3 bases and J by 3 bases, with 26 bases left in between. Per the germline V gene, CDR1 is MDHEN and CDR2 is SYDVKM. The CDR3 has 19 residues.

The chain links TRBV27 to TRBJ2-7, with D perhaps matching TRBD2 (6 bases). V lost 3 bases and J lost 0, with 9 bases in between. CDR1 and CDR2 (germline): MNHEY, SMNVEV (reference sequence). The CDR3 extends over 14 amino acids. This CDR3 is CASSFLGGSYEQYF. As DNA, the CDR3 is TGTGCCAGCAGTTTTCTGGGGGGCTCCTACGAGCAGTACTTC.

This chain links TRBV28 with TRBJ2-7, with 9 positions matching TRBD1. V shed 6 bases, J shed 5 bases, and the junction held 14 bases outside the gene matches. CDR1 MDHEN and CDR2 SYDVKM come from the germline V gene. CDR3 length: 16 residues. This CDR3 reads CASRPSGTGPWHEQYF. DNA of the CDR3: TGTGCCAGCAGGCCTAGTGGGACAGGGCCGTGGCACGAGCAGTACTTC.

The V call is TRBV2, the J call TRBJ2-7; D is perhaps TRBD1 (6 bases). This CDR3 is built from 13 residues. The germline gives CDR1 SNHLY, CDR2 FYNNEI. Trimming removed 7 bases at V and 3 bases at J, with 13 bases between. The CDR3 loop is CASTPSTGYEQYF. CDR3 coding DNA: TGTGCCAGCACTCCATCGACAGGCTACGAGCAGTACTTC.

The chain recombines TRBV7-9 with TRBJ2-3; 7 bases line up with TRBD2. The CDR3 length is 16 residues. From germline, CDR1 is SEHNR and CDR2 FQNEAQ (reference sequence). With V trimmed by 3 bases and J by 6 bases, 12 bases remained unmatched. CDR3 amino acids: CASSFRAGFVADTQYF. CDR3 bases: TGTGCCAGCAGCTTCCGAGCGGGATTTGTTGCGGATACGCAGTATTTT.

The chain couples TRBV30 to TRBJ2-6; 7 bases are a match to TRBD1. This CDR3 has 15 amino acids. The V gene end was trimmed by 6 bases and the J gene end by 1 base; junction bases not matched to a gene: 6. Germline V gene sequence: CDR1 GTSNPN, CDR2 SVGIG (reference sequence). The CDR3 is CACGTAVSGANVLTF. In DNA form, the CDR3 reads TGTGCCTGTGGGACAGCTGTGTCTGGGGCCAACGTCCTGACTTTC.

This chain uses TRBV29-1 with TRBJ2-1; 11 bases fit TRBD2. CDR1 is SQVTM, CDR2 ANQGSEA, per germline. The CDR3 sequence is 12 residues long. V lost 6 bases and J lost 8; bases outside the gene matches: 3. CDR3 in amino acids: CSVGLAGDEQFF. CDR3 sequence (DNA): TGCAGCGTCGGACTAGCGGGCGATGAGCAGTTCTTC.

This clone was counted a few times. The CDR3 here is CASSLIPTGINGETQYF. The CDR3 bases are TGTGCCAGCAGCTTAATACCCACCGGGATCAACGGGGAGACCCAGTACTTC. V usage is TRBV7-3 and J usage is TRBJ2-5; a possible D gene is TRBD2 (5 bases). The V and J ends lost 1 base and 5 bases respectively, with 20 bases between them. Germline-derived CDR1 and CDR2 are SGHTA and FQGTGA. The CDR3 has 17 residues.

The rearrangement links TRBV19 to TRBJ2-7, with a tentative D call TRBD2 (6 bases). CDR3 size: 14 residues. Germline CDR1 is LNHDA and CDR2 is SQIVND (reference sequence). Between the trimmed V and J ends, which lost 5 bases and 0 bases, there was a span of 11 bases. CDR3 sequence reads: CASSDPGVSYEQYF. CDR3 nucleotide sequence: TGTGCCAGTAGTGACCCGGGGGTCTCCTACGAGCAGTACTTC.

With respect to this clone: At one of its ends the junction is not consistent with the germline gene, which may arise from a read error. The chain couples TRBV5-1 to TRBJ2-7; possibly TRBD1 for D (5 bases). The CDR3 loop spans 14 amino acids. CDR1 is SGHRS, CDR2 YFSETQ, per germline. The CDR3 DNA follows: TGCGTCAGCAGCCAAGAATCCAGGGACTACGAGCAGTACTTC. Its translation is CVSSQESRDYEQYF.